This T cell receptor (beta chain) came from a study of control samples from healthy donors and cancer patients. Data came from immunoSEQ multiplex PCR; TCRdb stores just in-frame clones and leaves some out. The sample has 75,000 to 90,000 clones, roughly 89% seen once. This CDR3 region has 15 residues. The germline V and J ends were trimmed by 4 bases and 3 bases, with 13 bases remaining between them. CDR1 and CDR2 (germline): GTSNPN, SVGIG (reference sequence). This clone has a single count. The TCR sequence derives from a woman aged 45-65 years with colorectal cancer. Sequenced input: PBMCs. The chain carries TRBV30 and TRBJ1-6; D might be TRBD1 (5 bases). The CDR3 nucleotides read TGTGCCTGGACTACGACAGAAGTCTATAATTCACCCCTCCACTTT. This gives the protein CAWTTTEVYNSPLHF.